The clone carrying this TCR beta chain occurred many times. As yet, its antigen is unknown. The library targeted TCRbeta and was prepared with unique molecular identifiers. Each CDR3 protein is one row after TCRdb ran MiXCR on the PCR reads. The table lists roughly 300,000 distinct CDR3 sequences, under 14% of them singletons. The germline V gene encodes CDR1 GTSNPN and CDR2 SVGIG (reference sequence). CDR3 length: 12 residues. The V end was cut by 0 bases, the J end by 7 bases, with 9 bases between. The data derive from a study of T-cell reconstitution after alpha-beta-depleted transplantation in children. The study, taken as a whole, reports: Recipient T cells and thymic progenitors that survived were the source of the high TCRbeta diversity seen at day 60 in some patients. Alpha-beta T cells about two months after transplant reportedly derived from several hundred expanded graft clones. T-cell numbers and diversity, one year after transplant, stemmed largely from T cells that were newly produced.

The chain links TRBV30 to TRBJ2-5; D call uncertain. The sequence derives from a male patient between 2 and 10 years old who had a stem cell transplant for chronic granulomatous disease, so the T cells may come from the graft donor. The starting material was peripheral blood, obtained 180 days after TCRalphabeta/CD19-depleted stem cell transplant. The CDR3 DNA follows: TGTGCCTGGAGTGTGCAGATGGGGACCCAGTACTTC. It yields the protein CAWSVQMGTQYF.